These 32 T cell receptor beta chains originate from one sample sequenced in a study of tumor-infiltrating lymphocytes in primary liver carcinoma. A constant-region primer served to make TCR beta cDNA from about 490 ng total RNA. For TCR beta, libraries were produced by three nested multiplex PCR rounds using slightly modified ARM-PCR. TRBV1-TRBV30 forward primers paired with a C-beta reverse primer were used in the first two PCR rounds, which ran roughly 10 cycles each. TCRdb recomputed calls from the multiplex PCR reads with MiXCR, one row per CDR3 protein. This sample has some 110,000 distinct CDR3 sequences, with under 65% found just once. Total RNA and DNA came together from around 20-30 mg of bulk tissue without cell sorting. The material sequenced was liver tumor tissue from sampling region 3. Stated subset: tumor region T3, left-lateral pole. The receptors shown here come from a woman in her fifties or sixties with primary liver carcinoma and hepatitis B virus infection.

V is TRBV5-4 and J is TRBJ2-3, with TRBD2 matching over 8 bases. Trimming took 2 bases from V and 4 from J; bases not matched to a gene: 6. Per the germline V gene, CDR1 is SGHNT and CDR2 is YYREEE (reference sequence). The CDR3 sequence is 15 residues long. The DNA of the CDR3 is TGTGCCAGCAGCTTATCGGGGGGGGGAGCAGATACGCAGTATTTT. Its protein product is CASSLSGGGADTQYF.

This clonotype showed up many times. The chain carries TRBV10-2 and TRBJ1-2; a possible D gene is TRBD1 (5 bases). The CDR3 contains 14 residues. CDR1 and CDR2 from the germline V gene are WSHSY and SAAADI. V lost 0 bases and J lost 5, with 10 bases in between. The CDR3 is CASSESWGWYGYTF. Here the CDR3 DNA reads TGCGCCAGCAGTGAGTCGTGGGGCTGGTATGGCTACACCTTC.

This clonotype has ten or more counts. Here the CDR3 DNA reads TGTGCCAGCAGTGAAGGCGGAGGAGGGGGAGAGACCCAGTACTTC. Translation: CASSEGGGGGETQYF. The chain joins TRBV6-1 to TRBJ2-5; TRBD1 or TRBD2 may be the D gene (6 bases each). Per the germline V gene, CDR1 is MNHNS and CDR2 is SASEGT. V was pared by 1 base and J by 4 bases, with 13 bases between. The CDR3 totals 15 residues.

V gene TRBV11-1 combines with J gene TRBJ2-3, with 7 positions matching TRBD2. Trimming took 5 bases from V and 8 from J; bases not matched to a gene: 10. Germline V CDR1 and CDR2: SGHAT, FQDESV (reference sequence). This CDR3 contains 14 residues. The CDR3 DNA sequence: TGTGCCAGCAGCCCCCTAGGGAGGGCAGGTACGCAGTATTTT. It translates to CASSPLGRAGTQYF.

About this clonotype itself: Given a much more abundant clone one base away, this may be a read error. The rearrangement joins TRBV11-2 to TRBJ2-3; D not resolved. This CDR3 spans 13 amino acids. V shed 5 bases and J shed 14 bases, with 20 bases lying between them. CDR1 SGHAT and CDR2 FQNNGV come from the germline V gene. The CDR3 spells CASSLLVTDMRYF. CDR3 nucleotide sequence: TGTGCCAGCAGCCTCCTCGTCACAGATATGCGGTATTTT.

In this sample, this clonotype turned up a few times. Here the CDR3 DNA reads TGTGCCAGCAGGCGGGGTCGCGGATACACAGATACGCAGTATTTT. As protein: CASRRGRGYTDTQYF. The rearrangement joins TRBV27 to TRBJ2-3; maybe TRBD2 (6 bases). CDR3 length equals 15 residues. CDR1 MNHEY and CDR2 SMNVEV come from the germline V gene (reference sequence). V gave up 6 bases and J gave up 2 bases, with 15 bases separating them.

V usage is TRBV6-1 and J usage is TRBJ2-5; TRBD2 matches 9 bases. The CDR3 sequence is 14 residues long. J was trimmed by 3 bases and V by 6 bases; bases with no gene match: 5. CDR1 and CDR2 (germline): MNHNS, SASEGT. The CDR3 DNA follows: TGTGCCAGCAGCGAGGGCGGGAGGGAAGAGACCCAGTACTTC. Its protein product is CASSEGGREETQYF.

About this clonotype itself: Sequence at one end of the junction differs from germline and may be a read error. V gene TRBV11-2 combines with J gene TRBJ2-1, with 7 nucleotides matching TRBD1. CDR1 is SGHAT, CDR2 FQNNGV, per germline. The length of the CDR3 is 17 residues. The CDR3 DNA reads TGCGCTAGCAGCTTAGGACCGGGACAGAGATTCTACAATGAGCAGTTCTTC. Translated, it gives CASSLGPGQRFYNEQFF.

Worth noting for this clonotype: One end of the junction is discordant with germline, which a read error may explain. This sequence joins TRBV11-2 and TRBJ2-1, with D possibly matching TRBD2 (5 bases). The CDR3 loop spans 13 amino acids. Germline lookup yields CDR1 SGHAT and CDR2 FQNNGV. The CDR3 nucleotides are TGTGTCAACAGCTTAGAGGGAGCGAGGCAGCACTTCTTC. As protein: CVNSLEGARQHFF.

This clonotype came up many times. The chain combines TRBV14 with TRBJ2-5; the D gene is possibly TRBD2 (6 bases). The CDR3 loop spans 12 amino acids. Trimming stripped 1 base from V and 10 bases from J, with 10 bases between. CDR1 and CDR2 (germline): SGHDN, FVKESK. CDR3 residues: CASSQGLAFQYF. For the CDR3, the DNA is TGTGCCAGCAGCCAAGGGCTAGCGTTCCAGTACTTC.

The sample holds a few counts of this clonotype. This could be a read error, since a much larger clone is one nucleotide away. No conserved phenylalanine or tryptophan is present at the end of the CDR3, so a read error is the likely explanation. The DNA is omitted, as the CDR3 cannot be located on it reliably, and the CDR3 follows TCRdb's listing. The CDR3 loop reads CASSEGQGMHL. This chain links TRBV6-1 with TRBJ1-5; the table's D call of TRBD1 was not tested on the DNA. The CDR3 totals 11 residues, both ends included. The germline CDR1 and CDR2 sequences are MNHNS and SASEGT.

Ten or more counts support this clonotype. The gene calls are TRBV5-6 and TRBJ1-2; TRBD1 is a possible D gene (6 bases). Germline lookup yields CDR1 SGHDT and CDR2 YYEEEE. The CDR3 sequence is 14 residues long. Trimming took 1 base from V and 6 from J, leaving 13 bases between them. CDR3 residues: CASSLTRDIDGYTF. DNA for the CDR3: TGTGCCAGCAGCTTGACCCGGGACATTGATGGCTACACCTTC.

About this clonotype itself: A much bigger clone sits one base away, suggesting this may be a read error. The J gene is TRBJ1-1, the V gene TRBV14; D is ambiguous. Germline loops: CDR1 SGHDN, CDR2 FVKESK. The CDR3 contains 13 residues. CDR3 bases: TGTGCCGGCAGCCCTAGGGTGAACACTGAAGCTTTCTTT. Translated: CAGSPRVNTEAFF. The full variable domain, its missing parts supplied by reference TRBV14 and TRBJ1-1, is EAGVTQFPSHSVIEKGQTVTLRCDPISGHDNLYWYRRVMGKEIKFLLHFVKESKQDESGMPNNRFLAERTGGTYSTLKVQPAELEDSGVYFCAGSPRVNTEAFFGQGTRLTVV.

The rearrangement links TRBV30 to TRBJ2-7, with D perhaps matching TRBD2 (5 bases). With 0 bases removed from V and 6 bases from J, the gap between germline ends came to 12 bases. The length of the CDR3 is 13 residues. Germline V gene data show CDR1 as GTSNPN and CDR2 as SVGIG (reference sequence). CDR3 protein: CAWSVSGVREQYF. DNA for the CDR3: TGTGCCTGGAGTGTAAGCGGAGTCCGCGAGCAGTACTTC.

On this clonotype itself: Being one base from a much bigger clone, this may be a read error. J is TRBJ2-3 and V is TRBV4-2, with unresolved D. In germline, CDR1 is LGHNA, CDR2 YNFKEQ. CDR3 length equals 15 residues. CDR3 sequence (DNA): TGTGTCAGCAGCCAAGATTTCCCCCCCACAGATACGCAGTATTTT. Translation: CVSSQDFPPTDTQYF.

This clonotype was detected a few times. CDR3 protein: CASSSPPKTGELFF. The CDR3 DNA reads as TGCGCCAGCAGCTCGCCTCCAAAGACCGGGGAGCTGTTTTTT. The rearrangement joins TRBV5-1 to TRBJ2-2, with D unclear. Trimming left V 3 bases short and J 5 bases short, with 11 bases between. Germline-derived CDR1 and CDR2 are SGHRS and YFSETQ. This CDR3 has 14 residues. Drawing the rest from reference TRBV5-1 and TRBJ2-2, the complete variable domain is KAGVTQTPRYLIKTRGQQVTLSCSPISGHRSVSWYQQTPGQGLQFLFEYFSETQRNKGNFPGRFSGRQFSNSRSEMNVSTLELGDSALYLCASSSPPKTGELFFGEGSRLTVL.

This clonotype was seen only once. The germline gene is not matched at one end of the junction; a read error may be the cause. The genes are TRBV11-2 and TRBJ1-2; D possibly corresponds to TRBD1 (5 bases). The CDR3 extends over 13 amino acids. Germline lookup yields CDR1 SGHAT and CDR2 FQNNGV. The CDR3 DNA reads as TGTGTCAGCAGCTTAGGGGCCGGTTTCTGCTACACCTTC. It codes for CVSSLGAGFCYTF. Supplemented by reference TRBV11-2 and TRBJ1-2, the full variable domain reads EAGVAQSPRYKIIEKRQSVAFWCNPISGHATLYWYQQILGQGPKLLIQFQNNGVVDDSQLPKDRFSAERLKGVDSTLKIQPAKLEDSAVYLCVSSLGAGFCYTFGSGTRLTVV.

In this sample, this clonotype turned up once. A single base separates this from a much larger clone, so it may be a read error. For the CDR3, the DNA is TGCGCCAGCAGAGAGTCGCGGGGGGACACTGAAGCTTTCTTT. Its protein is CASRESRGDTEAFF. The chain combines TRBV10-2 with TRBJ1-1; a possible D gene is TRBD1 (5 bases). Germline V CDR1 and CDR2: WSHSY, SAAADI. This CDR3 contains 14 residues.

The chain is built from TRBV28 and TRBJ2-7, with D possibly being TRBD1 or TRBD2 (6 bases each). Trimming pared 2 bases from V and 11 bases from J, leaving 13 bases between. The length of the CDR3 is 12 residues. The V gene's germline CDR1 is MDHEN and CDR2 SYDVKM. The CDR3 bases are TGTGCCAGCAGTTTAGTAGGGGGGAGCGAGTACTTC. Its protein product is CASSLVGGSEYF. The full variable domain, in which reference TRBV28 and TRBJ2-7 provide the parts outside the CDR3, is DVKVTQSSRYLVKRTGEKVFLECVQDMDHENMFWYRQDPGLGLRLIYFSYDVKMKEKGDIPEGYSVSREKKERFSLILESASTNQTSMYLCASSLVGGSEYFGPGTRLTVT.

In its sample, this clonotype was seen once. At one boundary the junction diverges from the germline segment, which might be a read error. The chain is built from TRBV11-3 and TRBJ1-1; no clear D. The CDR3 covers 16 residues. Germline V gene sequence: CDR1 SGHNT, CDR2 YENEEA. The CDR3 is CVSNLVGEYRNTEASF. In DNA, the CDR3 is TGTGTCAGCAACTTAGTCGGGGAATACCGGAACACTGAAGCTTCCTTT.

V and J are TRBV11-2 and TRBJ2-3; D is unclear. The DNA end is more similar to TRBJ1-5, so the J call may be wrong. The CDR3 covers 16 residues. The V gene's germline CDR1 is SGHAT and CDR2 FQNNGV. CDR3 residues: CASSRVTGTTGGTQHF. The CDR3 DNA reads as TGTGCCAGCAGCCGAGTGACTGGAACCACGGGCGGTACGCAGCATTTT.

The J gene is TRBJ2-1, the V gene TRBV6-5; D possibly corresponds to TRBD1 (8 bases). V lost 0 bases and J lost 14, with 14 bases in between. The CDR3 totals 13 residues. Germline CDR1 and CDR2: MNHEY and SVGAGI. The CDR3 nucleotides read TGTGCCAGCAGTTACTCGACGGGGGGACAGGAGTTCTTC. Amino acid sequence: CASSYSTGGQEFF.

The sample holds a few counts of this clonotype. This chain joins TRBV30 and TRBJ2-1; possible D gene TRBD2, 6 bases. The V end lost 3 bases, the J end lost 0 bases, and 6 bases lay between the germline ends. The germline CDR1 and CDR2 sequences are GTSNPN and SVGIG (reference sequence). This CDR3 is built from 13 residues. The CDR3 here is CAWRGLSYNEQFF. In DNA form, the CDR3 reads TGTGCCTGGAGGGGACTCTCCTACAATGAGCAGTTCTTC.

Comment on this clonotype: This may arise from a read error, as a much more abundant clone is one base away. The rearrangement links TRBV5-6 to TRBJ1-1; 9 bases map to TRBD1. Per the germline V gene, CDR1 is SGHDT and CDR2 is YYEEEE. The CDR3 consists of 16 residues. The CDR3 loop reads CASSSTGGVRDTEASF. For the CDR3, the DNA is TGTGCCAGCAGCTCAACAGGGGGCGTAAGGGACACTGAAGCTTCCTTT. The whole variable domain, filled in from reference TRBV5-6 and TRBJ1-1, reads DAGVTQSPTHLIKTRGQQVTLRCSPKSGHDTVSWYQQALGQGPQFIFQYYEEEERQRGNFPDRFSGHQFPNYSSELNVNALLLGDSALYLCASSSTGGVRDTEASFGQGTRLTVV.

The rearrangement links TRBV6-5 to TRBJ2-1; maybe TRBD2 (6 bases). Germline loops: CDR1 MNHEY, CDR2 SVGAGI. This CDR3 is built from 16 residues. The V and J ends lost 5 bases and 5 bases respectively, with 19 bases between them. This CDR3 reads CASSLPGLVVHNEQFF. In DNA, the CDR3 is TGTGCCAGCAGTCTGCCGGGACTTGTGGTCCACAATGAGCAGTTCTTC.

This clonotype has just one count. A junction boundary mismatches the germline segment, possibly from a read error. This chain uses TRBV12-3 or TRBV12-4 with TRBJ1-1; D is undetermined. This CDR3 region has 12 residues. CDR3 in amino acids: CAGSWTSTEAFF. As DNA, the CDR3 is TGTGCCGGCAGTTGGACGAGCACTGAAGCTTTCTTT.

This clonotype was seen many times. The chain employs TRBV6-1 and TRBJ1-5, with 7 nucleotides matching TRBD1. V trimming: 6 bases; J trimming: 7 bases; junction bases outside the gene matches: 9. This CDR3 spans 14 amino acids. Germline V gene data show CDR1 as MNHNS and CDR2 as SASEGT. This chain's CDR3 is CASREGATGQPQHF. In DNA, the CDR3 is TGTGCCAGCAGGGAGGGGGCCACGGGGCAGCCCCAGCATTTT.

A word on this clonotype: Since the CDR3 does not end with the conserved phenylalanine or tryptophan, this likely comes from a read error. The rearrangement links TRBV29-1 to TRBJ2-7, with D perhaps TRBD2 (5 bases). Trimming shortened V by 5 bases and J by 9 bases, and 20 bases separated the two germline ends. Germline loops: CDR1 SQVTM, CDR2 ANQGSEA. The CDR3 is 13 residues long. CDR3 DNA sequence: TGCAGCGTTAAACGTCCCGGAGGCACGTGGCAGTACTCC. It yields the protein CSVKRPGGTWQYS.

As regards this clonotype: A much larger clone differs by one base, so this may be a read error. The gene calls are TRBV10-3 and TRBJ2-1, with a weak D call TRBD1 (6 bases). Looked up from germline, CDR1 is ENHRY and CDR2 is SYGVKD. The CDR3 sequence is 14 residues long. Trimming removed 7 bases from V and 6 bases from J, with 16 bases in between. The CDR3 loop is CAITTGEYFNEQFF. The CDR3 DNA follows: TGTGCCATCACGACAGGTGAATACTTCAATGAGCAGTTCTTC.

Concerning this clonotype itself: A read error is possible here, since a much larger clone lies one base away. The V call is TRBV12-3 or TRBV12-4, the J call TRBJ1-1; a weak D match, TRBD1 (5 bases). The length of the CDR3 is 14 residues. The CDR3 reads CVSSLGTENTEAFF. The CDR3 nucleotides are TGTGTCAGCAGTTTAGGGACGGAGAACACTGAAGCTTTCTTT.

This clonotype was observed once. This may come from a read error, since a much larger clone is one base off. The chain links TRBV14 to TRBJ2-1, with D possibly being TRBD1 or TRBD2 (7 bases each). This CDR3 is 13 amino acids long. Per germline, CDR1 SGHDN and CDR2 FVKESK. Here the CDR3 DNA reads TGTGTCAGCAGCCCCAGGGGGGGCAATGAGCAGTTCTTC. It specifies CVSSPRGGNEQFF.

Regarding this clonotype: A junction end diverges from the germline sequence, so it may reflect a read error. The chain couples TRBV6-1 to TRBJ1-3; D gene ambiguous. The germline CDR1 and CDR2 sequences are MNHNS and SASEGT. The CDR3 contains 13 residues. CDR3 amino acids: CASSAVQGNIIYF. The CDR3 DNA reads TGTGCCAGCAGTGCGGTCCAAGGAAACATCATATATTTT.